This is a list of T cell receptor beta chains from one sample in a study of blood T cell repertoires in COVID-19. The repertoire was sequenced with immunoSEQ multiplex PCR; TCRdb's copy has only in-frame clones and lacks some. This table holds about 68,000 clones, roughly 80% found once. The material sequenced was peripheral blood. These receptors came from a human donor in a cohort sampled during active COVID-19. Each CDR3 is given with its conserved first and last residue. D genes are given only for firm matches. Some rows mark clone size as missing; the rest say once, few, many or name a class of expanded clone.

J	V	D	size	DNA	CDR3
TRBJ1-3	TRBV2	NA	NA	TGTGCCAGCAGTGAAACAAGGACATTTCTTACCCCCGGAAACACCATATATTTT	CASSETRTFLTPGNTIYF
TRBJ2-2	TRBV11-2	NA	NA	TGTGCCAGCAGTCCCGATACAGGGTCCCTGAGCACCGGGGAGCTGTTTTTT	CASSPDTGSLSTGELFF
TRBJ2-3	TRBV3-1/TRBV3-2	TRBD2	few	TGTGCCAGCAGTCCCGGGACTAGCGGGGGGCCCACAGATACGCAGTATTTT	CASSPGTSGGPTDTQYF
TRBJ2-7	TRBV5-4	NA	few	TGTGCCAGCAGCCCCCAGGGGCGTTCCTACGAGCAGTACTTC	CASSPQGRSYEQYF
TRBJ1-5	TRBV19	NA	NA	TGTGCCAGTAGTATTGGCACCGTCCAGCCCCAGCATTTT	CASSIGTVQPQHF
TRBJ1-1	TRBV18	NA	NA	TGTGCCAGCTCACCGCGGACGGAGGGAGCCACTGAAGCTTTCTTT	CASSPRTEGATEAFF
TRBJ2-1	TRBV6-6	TRBD1	NA	TGTGCCAGCAGGGGACAGGGACCTAGCAATGAGCAGTTCTTC	CASRGQGPSNEQFF
TRBJ2-7	TRBV18	TRBD1	NA	TGTGCCAGCTCACCAGGGCCTATCGCAGGACAGGGGGCAAGGGAGCAGTACTTC	CASSPGPIAGQGAREQYF
TRBJ2-5	TRBV21-1	NA	NA	TGTGCCAGCAGCAAAGTGGCGGGACAGGGTAGGTTGGAGACCCAGTACTTC	CASSKVAGQGRLETQYF
TRBJ1-2	TRBV30	NA	NA	TGTGCCTGGGAGACAGGCTCTGGCTACACCTTC	CAWETGSGYTF
TRBJ1-1	TRBV3-1/TRBV3-2	NA	once	TGTGCCAGCACGCGGGGGAACACTGAAGCTTTCTTT	CASTRGNTEAFF
TRBJ2-7	TRBV21-1	NA	NA	TGTGCCAGCAGCAAGAGGACTAGCGGGAGTTACGAGCAGTACTTC	CASSKRTSGSYEQYF
TRBJ1-6	TRBV5-4	NA	NA	TGTGCCACCAGACCTAATCAAAATAATTCACCCCTCCACTTT	CATRPNQNNSPLHF
TRBJ2-3	TRBV6-2/TRBV6-3	NA	NA	TGTGCCAGCAGTTCCAAAAATAGTGCAGATACGCAGTATTTT	CASSSKNSADTQYF
TRBJ2-7	TRBV9	NA	few	TGTGCCAGCAGCGTAGCGGAGAGCTCCTACGAGCAGTACTTC	CASSVAESSYEQYF
TRBJ2-3	TRBV6-6	TRBD1	NA	TGTGCCAGCAGTTTTGGACAGGGGCTAACAGATACGCAGTATTTT	CASSFGQGLTDTQYF
TRBJ2-3	TRBV7-2	NA	NA	TGTGCCAGCAGCTTAGAAGGCAACAGCCAAGATACGCAGTATTTT	CASSLEGNSQDTQYF
TRBJ1-2	TRBV19	TRBD1	NA	TGTGCCAGCTTTAATACGGGACAGGCCTTGGGTGAGAACTATGGCTACACCTTC	CASFNTGQALGENYGYTF